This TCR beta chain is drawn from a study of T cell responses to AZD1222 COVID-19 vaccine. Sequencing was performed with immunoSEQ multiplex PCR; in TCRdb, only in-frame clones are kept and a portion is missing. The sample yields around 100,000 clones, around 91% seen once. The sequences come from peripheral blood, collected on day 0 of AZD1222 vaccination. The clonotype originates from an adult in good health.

The CDR3 loop reads CASTVWGAGELFF. In nucleotides, the CDR3 is TGCGCCAGCACTGTCTGGGGGGCCGGGGAGCTGTTTTTT. The chain joins TRBV5-1 to TRBJ2-2; weak D call: TRBD2 (6 bases). The CDR3 has 13 residues. Germline assignment: CDR1 SGHRS and CDR2 YFSETQ. V lost 6 bases to trimming and J lost 6 bases, with 12 bases between them.